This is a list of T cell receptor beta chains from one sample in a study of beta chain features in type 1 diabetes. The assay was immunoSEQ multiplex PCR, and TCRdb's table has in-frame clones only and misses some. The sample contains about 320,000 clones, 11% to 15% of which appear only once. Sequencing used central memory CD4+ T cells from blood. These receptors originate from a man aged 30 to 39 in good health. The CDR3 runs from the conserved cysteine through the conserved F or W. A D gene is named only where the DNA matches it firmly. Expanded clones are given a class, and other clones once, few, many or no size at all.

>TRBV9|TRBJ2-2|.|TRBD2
TGTGCCAGCAGCGTAGCTAGCGGGAGATCCGGGGAGCTGTTTTTT
CASSVASGRSGELFF
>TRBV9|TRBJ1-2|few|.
TGTGCCAGCAGCGGGCCCCGAAGGGGACTGACCACTACATATGGCTACACCTTC
CASSGPRRGLTTTYGYTF
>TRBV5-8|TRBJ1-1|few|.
TGTGCCAGCAGCTTGGTAGGGCATGGTGAAGCTTTCTTT
CASSLVGHGEAFF
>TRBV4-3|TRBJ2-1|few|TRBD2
TGCGCCAGCAGCCTGGGACTAGCGGGAGATAATGAGCAGTTCTTC
CASSLGLAGDNEQFF
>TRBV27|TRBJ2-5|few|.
TGTGCCAGCAGCCGTATGGGGACCCAGTACTTC
CASSRMGTQYF
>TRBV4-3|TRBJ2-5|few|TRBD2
TGCGCCAGCAGCCACCTTGTAGCGGGAGGGATCGAGACCCAGTACTTC
CASSHLVAGGIETQYF
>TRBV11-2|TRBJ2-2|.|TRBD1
TGTGCCAGCAGACATACAGGGGGCACCGGGGAGCTGTTTTTT
CASRHTGGTGELFF
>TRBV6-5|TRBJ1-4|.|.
TGTGCCAGCAGTTACTCGATCACCGTGTCGAGAGAAAAACTGTTTTTT
CASSYSITVSREKLFF
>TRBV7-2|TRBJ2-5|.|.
TGTGCCAGCAGGGACCGCAATCAGAGGGAGGAGACCCAGTACTTC
CASRDRNQREETQYF
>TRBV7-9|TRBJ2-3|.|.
TGTGCCAGCAGCTTAGCGTCGGCAGATACGCAGTATTTT
CASSLASADTQYF
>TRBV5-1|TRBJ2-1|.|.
TGCGCCAGCAGCTTGGCTATAGAGCAGTTCTTC
CASSLAIEQFF
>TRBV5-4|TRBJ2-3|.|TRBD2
TGTGCCAGCAGTTTACCGGGGGGTTCTTCAGATACGCAGTATTTT
CASSLPGGSSDTQYF
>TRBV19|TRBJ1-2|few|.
TGTGCCAGTAGTATAAAGGACATAGGAAGTTACACCTTC
CASSIKDIGSYTF
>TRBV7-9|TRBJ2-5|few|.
TGTGCCAGCAGCGTCCACGAGATACAGTACTTC
CASSVHEIQYF
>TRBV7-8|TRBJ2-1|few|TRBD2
TGTGCCAGCAGCAAGGGACTAGTTTCCTACAATGAGCAGTTCTTC
CASSKGLVSYNEQFF
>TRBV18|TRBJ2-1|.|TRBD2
TGTGCCAGCTCACCTTCCTTTACAACTAGCGCGACCTACAATGAGCAGTTCTTC
CASSPSFTTSATYNEQFF
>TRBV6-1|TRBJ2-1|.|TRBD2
TGTGCCAGCAGTGAGTTAGCGGGAGCGAGTGAGCAGTTCTTC
CASSELAGASEQFF
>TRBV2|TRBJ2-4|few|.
TGTGCCAGCACTCTAGCCAAAAACATTCAGTACTTC
CASTLAKNIQYF
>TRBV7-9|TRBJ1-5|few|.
TGTGCCAGCAGCTTGGAGAAGAATCAGCCCCAGCATTTT
CASSLEKNQPQHF
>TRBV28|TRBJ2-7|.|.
TGTGCCAGCAGTTTAACACTAGTCTCCTACGAGCAGTACTTC
CASSLTLVSYEQYF
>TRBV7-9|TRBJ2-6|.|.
TGTGCCAGCCCACCCGTTCGGGGGGCCTCTGGGGCCAACGTCCTGACTTTC
CASPPVRGASGANVLTF
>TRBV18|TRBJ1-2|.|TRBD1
TGTGCCAGCTCACGGGCGAGATTCGGACAGGCCCCTCCGATACTCTTC
CASSRARFGQAPPILF
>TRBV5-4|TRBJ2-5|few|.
TGTGCCAGCAGACCCACTAGCACCCAAGAGACCCAGTACTTC
CASRPTSTQETQYF
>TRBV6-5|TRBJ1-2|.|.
TGTGCCAGCAGTTACTCGAAGGCCTCCTATGGCTACACCTTC
CASSYSKASYGYTF